Following are 25 T cell receptor beta chains from one sample sequenced in a study of blood T cell repertoires in COVID-19. Clones were sequenced by immunoSEQ multiplex PCR, and TCRdb holds only the in-frame ones, with some missing. The profile shows 430,000 or so clones, around nine tenths of them singletons. Input material: PBMCs or T cells enriched from blood (not recorded which). Every receptor here comes from a young woman who had been exposed to COVID-19.

This chain joins TRBV2 and TRBJ2-7; no definite D call. Trimming shortened V by 3 bases and J by 0 bases, and 12 bases separated the two germline ends. Germline loops: CDR1 SNHLY, CDR2 FYNNEI. CDR3 length equals 15 residues. CDR3 protein: CASSDDIFPSYEQYF. For the CDR3, the DNA is TGTGCCAGCAGTGATGACATATTCCCCTCCTACGAGCAGTACTTC.

The J gene is TRBJ1-6, the V gene TRBV9, with 7 positions matching TRBD1. Germline-derived CDR1 and CDR2 are SGDLS and YYNGEE. Trimming removed 0 bases from V and 5 bases from J; junction bases left unmatched: 2. CDR3 length equals 15 residues. The CDR3 bases are TGTGCCAGCAGCGTAGTAGGGGGCCATAATTCACCCCTCCACTTT. It is translated as CASSVVGGHNSPLHF.

The rearrangement joins TRBV6-1 to TRBJ2-3; no clear D. The CDR3 loop spans 13 amino acids. Trimming left V 3 bases short and J 9 bases short, with 13 bases between. Germline values: CDR1 MNHNS, CDR2 SASEGT. DNA for the CDR3: TGTGCCAGCAGTGATCCCCCCACCGGGACGCAGTATTTT. Its translation is CASSDPPTGTQYF.

The chain employs TRBV18 and TRBJ1-1; 8 positions match TRBD1. Germline CDR1 KGHSH, CDR2 LQKENI. V was pared by 6 bases and J by 8 bases, with 11 bases of the junction left unmatched. The length of the CDR3 is 14 residues. As DNA, the CDR3 is TGTGCCAGCTCCACGCCAGGGGGCGTTTGGGAAGCTTTCTTT. Amino acids: CASSTPGGVWEAFF.

This clone has a single count. The chain is built from TRBV6-5 and TRBJ2-7; TRBD1 agrees at 8 bases. The CDR3 runs to 15 residues. The germline V gene has CDR1 MNHEY and CDR2 SVGAGI. V was clipped by 2 bases and J by 0 bases; unmatched bases: 3. For the CDR3, the DNA is TGTGCCAGCAGTTACGTGACAGGGGTCTCCTACGAGCAGTACTTC. This encodes CASSYVTGVSYEQYF.

This clone was detected only a few times. V and J are TRBV28 and TRBJ1-3, with 8 bases lining up with TRBD1. J lost 9 bases, V lost 7 bases, and 14 bases had no gene match. CDR1 is MDHEN and CDR2 is SYDVKM in the germline V gene. This CDR3 is 15 amino acids long. The chain's CDR3 is CASNPADRAGGTIYF. The CDR3 DNA follows: TGTGCCAGCAACCCGGCGGACAGGGCCGGGGGCACCATATATTTT.

On this clone: A junction boundary mismatches the germline segment, possibly from a read error. This chain connects TRBV13 to TRBJ2-5, with 9 bases fitting TRBD1. The germline V gene encodes CDR1 PRHDT and CDR2 FYEKMQ (reference sequence). The CDR3 consists of 16 residues. The CDR3 here is CASTLALGQGKETQYF. Written as DNA, the CDR3 is TGTGCCAGCACCTTAGCCCTCGGACAGGGGAAAGAGACCCAGTACTTC.

This chain connects TRBV25-1 to TRBJ2-3; a possible D gene is TRBD2 (6 bases). The V gene's germline CDR1 is MGHDK and CDR2 SYGVNS. Trimming stripped 7 bases from V and 7 bases from J, with 21 bases between. There are 15 residues in the CDR3. The CDR3 here is CASNSLPGGVNTQYF. The CDR3 DNA follows: TGTGCCAGCAACTCCCTCCCCGGGGGAGTAAATACGCAGTATTTT.

The rearrangement uses TRBV13 and TRBJ1-1, with D hard to call. In germline, CDR1 is PRHDT, CDR2 FYEKMQ (reference sequence). CDR3 size: 13 residues. V shed 0 bases and J shed 11 bases, with 13 bases lying between them. The CDR3 DNA sequence: TGTGCCAGCAGCTTAGGTAGCTCGACGAAGGCTTTCTTT. Residues: CASSLGSSTKAFF.

V and J are TRBV10-3 and TRBJ2-1; D might be TRBD2 (6 bases). V was cut by 4 bases and J by 7 bases, with 11 bases left in between. Germline CDR1 is ENHRY and CDR2 is SYGVKD. This CDR3 contains 13 residues. In nucleotides, the CDR3 is TGTGCCATCAGTGGGGGGGATGGAAATGAGCAGTTCTTC. Amino acid sequence: CAISGGDGNEQFF.

The chain carries TRBV7-2 and TRBJ2-1, with D perhaps matching TRBD2 (6 bases). CDR3 size: 17 residues. Per the germline V gene, CDR1 is SGHTA and CDR2 is FQGNSA. The V end was cut by 4 bases, the J end by 0 bases, with 16 bases between. In nucleotides, the CDR3 is TGTGCCAGCAGCTACCCCTCGCGGGGACCCTCCTACAATGAGCAGTTCTTC. This codes for CASSYPSRGPSYNEQFF.

This clone was counted only a few times. The rearrangement links TRBV4-1 to TRBJ1-3; weak D call: TRBD1 (6 bases). Germline CDR1 MGHRA, CDR2 YSYEKL. The CDR3 contains 13 residues. Deletions cut 6 bases from V and 3 bases from J, with 9 bases between. DNA of the CDR3: TGCGCCAGCAGATCAGGGGTTGGAAACACCATATATTTT. Its translation: CASRSGVGNTIYF.

This clone appeared once. The chain uses TRBV13 and TRBJ2-6; TRBD2 is a possible D gene (6 bases). V lost 4 bases and J lost 1, with 17 bases in between. This CDR3 contains 18 residues. Germline loops: CDR1 PRHDT, CDR2 FYEKMQ (reference sequence). In DNA form, the CDR3 reads TGTGCCAGCAGCTCGGTGGAGGGGCCCATATCTGGGGCCAACGTCCTGACTTTC. Translation gives CASSSVEGPISGANVLTF. Full variable domain (rest looked up from reference TRBV13 and TRBJ2-6): AAGVIQSPRHLIKEKRETATLKCYPIPRHDTVYWYQQGPGQDPQFLISFYEKMQSDKGSIPDRFSAQQFSDYHSELNMSSLELGDSALYFCASSSVEGPISGANVLTFGAGSRLTVL.

The rearrangement links TRBV7-9 to TRBJ1-4, with unresolved D. Deletions cut 5 bases from V and 8 bases from J, with 18 bases between. Germline V gene data show CDR1 as SEHNR and CDR2 as FQNEAQ (reference sequence). The length of the CDR3 is 15 residues. CDR3 residues: CASSLSRIFKEKLFF. The CDR3 DNA sequence: TGTGCCAGCAGCCTTTCCAGGATCTTTAAAGAAAAACTGTTTTTT.

V is TRBV6-6 and J is TRBJ2-1, with D possibly TRBD2 on 6 matching bases. V lost 5 bases and J 0 bases, leaving 20 bases between the germline ends. Germline CDR1 MNHNY, CDR2 SVGAGI (reference sequence). This CDR3 has 18 residues. CDR3 region: CASSPSSGGLSSYNEQFF. The CDR3 nucleotides read TGTGCCAGCAGTCCCTCTTCTGGGGGACTGAGCTCCTACAATGAGCAGTTCTTC.

The V and J genes are TRBV7-9 and TRBJ1-4; D is ambiguous. V was cut by 1 base and J by 8 bases, with 14 bases left in between. Germline V gene sequence: CDR1 SEHNR, CDR2 FQNEAQ (reference sequence). The CDR3 is 15 residues long. The CDR3 loop is CASSLDAGLAEKLFF. Written as DNA, the CDR3 is TGTGCCAGCAGCTTAGATGCGGGTTTAGCGGAAAAACTGTTTTTT.

The V gene is TRBV7-8, the J gene TRBJ2-5; 13 bases match TRBD2. The J segment lost 5 bases and the V segment lost 5 bases, leaving 8 bases of the junction unmatched. CDR3 length: 16 amino acids. Germline CDR1 is SGHVS and CDR2 is FQNEAQ. CDR3 amino acids: CASSLRTSGSGETQYF. The DNA of the CDR3 is TGTGCCAGCAGCCTCCGGACTAGCGGGAGTGGGGAGACCCAGTACTTC.

The chain combines TRBV28 with TRBJ2-1, with 8 nucleotides matching TRBD1. The trim removed 7 bases at V and 5 bases at J, leaving 4 bases unmatched. Germline V gene sequence: CDR1 MDHEN, CDR2 SYDVKM. This CDR3 contains 13 residues. The CDR3 sequence is CASIGQGNNEQFF. The CDR3 coding sequence is TGTGCCAGCATAGGACAGGGAAACAATGAGCAGTTCTTC.

The chain uses TRBV28 and TRBJ2-1; tentatively, D is TRBD2 (5 bases). Trimming left V 3 bases short and J 9 bases short, with 9 bases between. This CDR3 has 12 residues. Germline V CDR1 and CDR2: MDHEN, SYDVKM. In DNA form, the CDR3 reads TGTGCCAGCAGTTTTCCGGCGGGTGAGCAGTTCTTC. Its translation: CASSFPAGEQFF.

The chain is built from TRBV4-2 and TRBJ2-7; 9 bases are a match to TRBD1. The J segment lost 4 bases and the V segment lost 1 base, leaving 5 bases of the junction unmatched. CDR1 is LGHNA and CDR2 is YNFKEQ in the germline V gene. The CDR3 is 15 amino acids. The CDR3 here is CASSQGDRDSYEQYF. In DNA, the CDR3 is TGTGCCAGCAGCCAAGGGGACAGGGACTCATACGAGCAGTACTTC.

The J gene is TRBJ1-1, the V gene TRBV24-1; D gene unclear. The CDR3 has 15 residues. Germline assignment: CDR1 KGHDR and CDR2 SFDVKD. Trimming cost V 1 base and J 0 bases, with 8 bases left between them. CDR3 sequence (DNA): TGTGCCACCAGTGATTTTGGGAGGGTGAACACTGAAGCTTTCTTT. Protein: CATSDFGRVNTEAFF.

The V call is TRBV28, the J call TRBJ1-4; TRBD1 matches at 9 bases. Germline CDR1 and CDR2: MDHEN and SYDVKM. Trimming cost V 6 bases and J 13 bases; bases outside gene matches: 12. The CDR3 has 14 amino acids. The CDR3 sequence: CASSLTGGGRGLFF. CDR3 DNA sequence: TGTGCCAGCAGCCTCACAGGGGGCGGACGCGGACTGTTTTTT.

This clone showed up just once. The chain couples TRBV14 to TRBJ1-6; D not resolved. The length of the CDR3 is 13 residues. Germline values: CDR1 SGHDN, CDR2 FVKESK. V was pared by 4 bases and J by 10 bases, with 11 bases between. CDR3 protein: CASSPLPSSPLHF. Written as DNA, the CDR3 is TGTGCCAGCAGCCCACTTCCAAGCTCACCCCTCCACTTT.

The rearrangement uses TRBV28 and TRBJ1-5, with D maybe TRBD1 (6 bases). V lost 7 bases and J lost 5, with 15 bases in between. In germline, CDR1 is MDHEN, CDR2 SYDVKM. The CDR3 sequence is 14 residues long. CDR3 region: CASTRSGAYQPQHF. The CDR3 nucleotides read TGTGCCAGCACACGGTCAGGGGCGTATCAGCCCCAGCATTTT.

The rearrangement uses TRBV28 and TRBJ1-6, with TRBD1 as a possible D gene (5 bases). CDR3 size: 19 residues. CDR1 and CDR2 (germline): MDHEN, SYDVKM. Trimming shortened V by 6 bases and J by 1 base, and 22 bases separated the two germline ends. The CDR3 reads CASRPTADRRRSYNSPLHF. As DNA, the CDR3 is TGTGCCAGCAGGCCGACAGCCGACCGTCGACGGTCCTATAATTCACCCCTCCACTTT.